This passage covers 26 T cell receptor beta chains from one sample sequenced in a study of cytomegalovirus exposure and HLA in healthy donors (dated by TCRdb to about 2017). The library relied on the immunoSEQ multiplex PCR assay. For the multiplex PCR, a mixture combining 60 forward primers for TCR Vbeta segments and 13 reverse primers for TCR Jbeta segments was used. TCRdb provides this immuneACCESS table in a form limited to in-frame rearrangements. Some clones are lacking; in checked studies, under half of them reflect an unresolved V gene, and why the rest are absent is not known. Counted in this sample were some 210,000 clones; around 87% of them appeared once. The top ten clones comprise over 1% of the sample. Sequencing used PBMCs. All receptors derive from a man younger than 45 in good health and CMV-seronegative.

The chain carries TRBV6-4 and TRBJ1-6, with a tentative D call TRBD1 (5 bases). Between the trimmed V and J ends, which lost 6 bases and 9 bases, there was a span of 12 bases. Per the germline V gene, CDR1 is MRHNA and CDR2 is SNTAGT. The CDR3 is 13 amino acids. The CDR3 region is CASRRTSVSPLHF. The CDR3 bases are TGTGCCAGCAGACGGACATCGGTTTCACCCCTCCACTTT.

V gene TRBV10-1 combines with J gene TRBJ2-5; D remains unclear. CDR3 length: 14 residues. V was cut by 6 bases and J by 2 bases, with 13 bases left in between. The germline gives CDR1 WNHNN, CDR2 SYGVQD (reference sequence). DNA for the CDR3: TGCGCCAGCAGCCACGACAAAAAACAAGAGACCCAGTACTTC. This translates into CASSHDKKQETQYF.

V and J are TRBV5-4 and TRBJ2-3; tentatively, D is TRBD1 (7 bases). Germline V gene data show CDR1 as SGHNT and CDR2 as YYREEE (reference sequence). V lost 4 bases and J 6 bases, leaving 24 bases between the germline ends. The CDR3 consists of 17 residues. CDR3 in DNA: TGTGCCAGCAGCCAACGTCAGGGGGGTACAGCGATGGATACGCAGTATTTT. It codes for CASSQRQGGTAMDTQYF.

This rearrangement joins TRBV6-4 to TRBJ2-1; D gene unclear. The CDR3 totals 12 residues. V was cut by 0 bases and J by 7 bases, with 4 bases left in between. Germline V lookup: CDR1 MRHNA, CDR2 SNTAGT. This CDR3 reads CASSDSRNEQFF. CDR3 nucleotides: TGTGCCAGCAGTGACTCCCGGAATGAGCAGTTCTTC.

The chain employs TRBV2 and TRBJ2-2; 7 bases map to TRBD2. Germline V gene data show CDR1 as SNHLY and CDR2 as FYNNEI. The CDR3 is made up of 15 amino acids. The V and J ends lost 6 bases and 6 bases, in that order; junction bases with no gene match: 10. CDR3: CASRAASRGAGELFF. For the CDR3, the DNA is TGTGCCAGCAGGGCGGCCTCCCGGGGGGCCGGGGAGCTGTTTTTT. The full variable domain, in which reference TRBV2 and TRBJ2-2 provide the parts outside the CDR3, is EPEVTQTPSHQVTQMGQEVILRCVPISNHLYFYWYRQILGQKVEFLVSFYNNEISEKSEIFDDQFSVERPDGSNFTLKIRSTKLEDSAMYFCASRAASRGAGELFFGEGSRLTVL.

The chain uses TRBV5-1 and TRBJ2-3; 10 bases align to TRBD1. The V gene end was trimmed by 0 bases and the J gene end by 5 bases; junction bases not matched to a gene: 3. The CDR3 is 15 amino acids. The germline gives CDR1 SGHRS, CDR2 YFSETQ. The CDR3 is CASSLGQGAGDTQYF. For the CDR3, the DNA is TGCGCCAGCAGCTTGGGACAGGGGGCCGGAGATACGCAGTATTTT.

The chain joins TRBV6-5 to TRBJ2-7, with D perhaps TRBD2 (5 bases). V lost 8 bases and J lost 4, with 18 bases in between. The CDR3 extends over 14 amino acids. Germline CDR1 MNHEY, CDR2 SVGAGI. DNA for the CDR3: TGTGCCAGCGCGCTAGATGTCGGGATGTACGAGCAGTACTTC. Protein: CASALDVGMYEQYF.

This chain joins TRBV18 and TRBJ1-1, with D uncertain. The CDR3 length is 13 residues. In germline, CDR1 is KGHSH, CDR2 LQKENI. V dropped 2 bases and J dropped 6 bases, with 10 bases sitting between them. The chain's CDR3 is CASSPSTIAEAFF. CDR3 DNA sequence: TGTGCCAGCTCACCATCGACTATCGCTGAAGCTTTCTTT. Looking up the rest from reference TRBV18 and TRBJ1-1 gives the full variable domain: NAGVMQNPRHLVRRRGQEARLRCSPMKGHSHVYWYRQLPEEGLKFMVYLQKENIIDESGMPKERFSAEFPKEGPSILRIQQVVRGDSAAYFCASSPSTIAEAFFGQGTRLTVV.

This clone was seen a handful of times. CDR3 nucleotide sequence: TGCGCCAGCAGCTTGGGGGGGACTCCGTCTGGGGCCAACGTCCTGACTTTC. Protein: CASSLGGTPSGANVLTF. This rearrangement joins TRBV5-1 to TRBJ2-6, with a tentative D call TRBD2 (6 bases). Trimming removed 0 bases at V and 1 base at J, with 11 bases between. Germline values: CDR1 SGHRS, CDR2 YFSETQ. There are 17 residues in the CDR3.

This CDR3 is CASSPTGDTQYF. CDR3 nucleotides: TGTGCCAGCAGCCCGACGGGGGATACGCAGTATTTT. V usage is TRBV11-3 and J usage is TRBJ2-3; a weak D match, TRBD2 (5 bases). This CDR3 has 12 residues. V was cut by 5 bases and J by 6 bases, with 9 bases left in between. From germline, CDR1 is SGHNT and CDR2 YENEEA. The whole variable domain, remainder taken from reference TRBV11-3 and TRBJ2-3, is EAGVVQSPRYKIIEKKQPVAFWCNPISGHNTLYWYLQNLGQGPELLIRYENEEAVDDSQLPKDRFSAERLKGVDSTLKIQPAELGDSAVYLCASSPTGDTQYFGPGTRLTVL.

V and J are TRBV25-1 and TRBJ2-1, with D possibly being TRBD1 (6 bases). Germline V CDR1 and CDR2: MGHDK, SYGVNS. Trimming pared 2 bases from V and 1 base from J, leaving 12 bases between. The CDR3 is made up of 16 amino acids. In nucleotides, the CDR3 is TGTGCCAGCAGTGAAGACCCCAGGGGATCCTACAATGAGCAGTTCTTC. It translates to CASSEDPRGSYNEQFF.

V and J are TRBV11-3 and TRBJ2-7, with TRBD1 matching over 9 bases. The germline gives CDR1 SGHNT, CDR2 YENEEA. The ends lost 5 bases at V and 5 bases at J; junction bases unmatched: 10. This CDR3 region has 15 residues. CDR3 residues: CASSLFSGQGDEQYF. CDR3 DNA: TGTGCCAGCAGCCTGTTCTCGGGACAGGGTGACGAGCAGTACTTC.

This chain connects TRBV2 to TRBJ2-7; D is ambiguous. Trimming left V 7 bases short and J 7 bases short, with 11 bases between. Germline V gives CDR1 SNHLY, CDR2 FYNNEI. The CDR3 length is 11 residues. Written as DNA, the CDR3 is TGTGCCAGCAAAGAGGAATGGGAGCAGTACTTC. Translating gives CASKEEWEQYF.

This clone appeared once. The rearrangement uses TRBV18 and TRBJ2-1; 7 bases agree with TRBD1. The J segment lost 9 bases and the V segment lost 3 bases, leaving 11 bases of the junction unmatched. Germline V gene sequence: CDR1 KGHSH, CDR2 LQKENI. This CDR3 is 15 amino acids long. The CDR3 sequence is CASSPTGVMRVEQFF. DNA of the CDR3: TGTGCCAGCTCACCCACAGGGGTAATGAGGGTTGAGCAGTTCTTC.

V usage is TRBV28 and J usage is TRBJ1-5, with D unclear. CDR3 length: 14 amino acids. The V and J ends lost 8 bases and 3 bases respectively, with 14 bases between them. Germline-derived CDR1 and CDR2 are MDHEN and SYDVKM. The CDR3 spells CASGRQKINQPQHF. Written as DNA, the CDR3 is TGTGCCAGCGGGAGGCAGAAAATCAATCAGCCCCAGCATTTT. The variable domain in full, with the rest retrieved from reference TRBV28 and TRBJ1-5, is DVKVTQSSRYLVKRTGEKVFLECVQDMDHENMFWYRQDPGLGLRLIYFSYDVKMKEKGDIPEGYSVSREKKERFSLILESASTNQTSMYLCASGRQKINQPQHFGDGTRLSIL.

The chain couples TRBV7-2 to TRBJ1-5; 9 bases match TRBD1. The germline gives CDR1 SGHTA, CDR2 FQGNSA. The CDR3 extends over 18 amino acids. V trimming: 5 bases; J trimming: 5 bases; junction bases outside the gene matches: 16. The CDR3 sequence: CASSRLPGQGSRDQPQHF. The DNA of the CDR3 is TGTGCCAGCAGCCGGCTACCGGGACAGGGCTCGCGGGATCAGCCCCAGCATTTT.

The V gene is TRBV2, the J gene TRBJ2-2; the D gene is possibly TRBD2 (6 bases). Germline lookup yields CDR1 SNHLY and CDR2 FYNNEI. The CDR3 consists of 14 residues. V dropped 11 bases and J dropped 0 bases, with 13 bases sitting between them. CDR3 nucleotides: TGTGCCGGTTTTAGCGGTACGAACACCGGGGAGCTGTTTTTT. Amino acids: CAGFSGTNTGELFF.

This sequence joins TRBV5-8 and TRBJ2-5; D is possibly TRBD2 (6 bases). The last part of the DNA fits TRBJ2-7 better; the J call may be wrong. From germline, CDR1 is SGHTS and CDR2 YDEGEE. This CDR3 has 14 amino acids. The CDR3 spells CASSLSLANYEQYF. CDR3 bases: TGTGCCAGCAGCTTGAGCCTAGCGAATTACGAGCAGTACTTC.

This chain links TRBV7-9 with TRBJ2-3; 8 bases are a match to TRBD2. The germline V gene has CDR1 SEHNR and CDR2 FQNEAQ (reference sequence). Trimming took 5 bases from V and 4 from J; bases not matched to a gene: 11. The length of the CDR3 is 16 residues. Here the CDR3 reads CASSGSSGALADTQYF. The CDR3 DNA sequence: TGTGCCAGCAGCGGCAGTAGCGGGGCCTTAGCAGATACGCAGTATTTT.

This sequence joins TRBV27 and TRBJ1-1, with 8 bases lining up with TRBD1. CDR3 length: 14 residues. V lost 5 bases to trimming and J lost 3 bases; unmatched junction nucleotides: 5. The germline V gene encodes CDR1 MNHEY and CDR2 SMNVEV (reference sequence). In DNA form, the CDR3 reads TGTGCCAGCAGTGCCAGGGGGCCGTACACTGAAGCTTTCTTT. It codes for CASSARGPYTEAFF.

The chain has TRBV6-6 and TRBJ1-1, with D perhaps TRBD1 (6 bases). Germline CDR1 MNHNY, CDR2 SVGAGI (reference sequence). There are 13 residues in the CDR3. Trimming cost V 11 bases and J 4 bases, with 17 bases left between them. CDR3 in amino acids: CAGAGGEGTEAFF. In nucleotides, the CDR3 is TGTGCCGGCGCGGGGGGCGAGGGCACTGAAGCTTTCTTT.

This clone was observed a single time. Sequence at one end of the junction differs from germline and may be a read error. The chain is built from TRBV7-9 and TRBJ2-1, with D maybe TRBD2 (6 bases). The CDR3 totals 15 residues. Germline V gene data show CDR1 as SEHNR and CDR2 as FQNEAQ (reference sequence). DNA for the CDR3: TGTTCCAGCAGCTCCGACCTAGCGCCACTCAATGAGCAGTTCTTC. Translating it yields CSSSSDLAPLNEQFF. Complete variable domain (other parts from reference TRBV7-9 and TRBJ2-1): DTGVSQNPRHKITKRGQNVTFRCDPISEHNRLYWYRQTLGQGPEFLTYFQNEAQLEKSRLLSDRFSAERPKGSFSTLEIQRTEQGDSAMYLCSSSSDLAPLNEQFFGPGTRLTVL.

The chain carries TRBV4-1 and TRBJ2-1; 8 bases are a match to TRBD1. Germline CDR1 is MGHRA and CDR2 is YSYEKL. The CDR3 has 18 residues. Trimming took 4 bases from V and 8 from J; bases not matched to a gene: 19. The CDR3 here is CASSLFLGGQGLIYEQFF. The CDR3 coding sequence is TGCGCCAGCAGCCTCTTTCTTGGAGGACAGGGATTAATCTATGAGCAGTTCTTC.

This sequence joins TRBV6-4 and TRBJ1-5, with 9 bases fitting TRBD1. The CDR3 sequence is 15 residues long. V lost 4 bases, J lost 2 bases, and 3 bases stayed unmatched. The germline V gene encodes CDR1 MRHNA and CDR2 SNTAGT. In DNA, the CDR3 is TGTGCCAGCAGTGGACAGGGGGACGGCAATCAGCCCCAGCATTTT. It yields the protein CASSGQGDGNQPQHF.

This clone was seen more than once but under ten times. The chain joins TRBV7-6 to TRBJ2-3; D possibly corresponds to TRBD1 (5 bases). The CDR3 consists of 15 residues. Between the trimmed V and J ends, which lost 2 bases and 2 bases, there was a span of 11 bases. Germline CDR1 SGHVS, CDR2 FNYEAQ. CDR3 nucleotides: TGTGCCAGCAGCTTAAATACAGGCCACACAGATACGCAGTATTTT. Protein product: CASSLNTGHTDTQYF.

V and J are TRBV18 and TRBJ2-3, with a tentative D call TRBD2 (5 bases). V lost 4 bases to trimming and J lost 2 bases, with 10 bases between them. This CDR3 is 14 amino acids long. Germline lookup yields CDR1 KGHSH and CDR2 LQKENI. CDR3 sequence (DNA): TGTGCCAGCTCACTTACCGGGGACACAGATACGCAGTATTTT. This encodes CASSLTGDTDTQYF.